The 2 T cell receptor beta chains below were found in one sample sequenced in a study of blood T cell repertoires in COVID-19. Assay used: immunoSEQ multiplex PCR; TCRdb lists only in-frame clones, some missing. The table includes around 150,000 clones, 80% to 90% detected once. Sequencing input: peripheral blood. The origin of the receptors is a woman aged 70-85 years with COVID-19, enrolled during active disease.

This clone is a singleton in its sample. The chain recombines TRBV6-5 with TRBJ2-1; 10 bases align to TRBD2. The V and J ends lost 0 bases and 5 bases, in that order; junction bases with no gene match: 4. The germline gives CDR1 MNHEY, CDR2 SVGAGI. This CDR3 has 16 residues. The CDR3 region has the DNA TGTGCCAGCAGTTACTCGTACACTAGCGGGAACAATGAGCAGTTCTTC. Translation gives CASSYSYTSGNNEQFF.

The DNA for the CDR3 is TGTGCCAGTAGTACGGGAGGACAGGGGGGGTCTCAGCCCCAGCATTTT. It codes for CASSTGGQGGSQPQHF. This chain uses TRBV19 with TRBJ1-5; 10 nucleotides agree with TRBD1. V lost 4 bases, J lost 6 bases, and 9 bases stayed unmatched. Looked up from germline, CDR1 is LNHDA and CDR2 is SQIVND (reference sequence). The CDR3 sequence is 16 residues long.